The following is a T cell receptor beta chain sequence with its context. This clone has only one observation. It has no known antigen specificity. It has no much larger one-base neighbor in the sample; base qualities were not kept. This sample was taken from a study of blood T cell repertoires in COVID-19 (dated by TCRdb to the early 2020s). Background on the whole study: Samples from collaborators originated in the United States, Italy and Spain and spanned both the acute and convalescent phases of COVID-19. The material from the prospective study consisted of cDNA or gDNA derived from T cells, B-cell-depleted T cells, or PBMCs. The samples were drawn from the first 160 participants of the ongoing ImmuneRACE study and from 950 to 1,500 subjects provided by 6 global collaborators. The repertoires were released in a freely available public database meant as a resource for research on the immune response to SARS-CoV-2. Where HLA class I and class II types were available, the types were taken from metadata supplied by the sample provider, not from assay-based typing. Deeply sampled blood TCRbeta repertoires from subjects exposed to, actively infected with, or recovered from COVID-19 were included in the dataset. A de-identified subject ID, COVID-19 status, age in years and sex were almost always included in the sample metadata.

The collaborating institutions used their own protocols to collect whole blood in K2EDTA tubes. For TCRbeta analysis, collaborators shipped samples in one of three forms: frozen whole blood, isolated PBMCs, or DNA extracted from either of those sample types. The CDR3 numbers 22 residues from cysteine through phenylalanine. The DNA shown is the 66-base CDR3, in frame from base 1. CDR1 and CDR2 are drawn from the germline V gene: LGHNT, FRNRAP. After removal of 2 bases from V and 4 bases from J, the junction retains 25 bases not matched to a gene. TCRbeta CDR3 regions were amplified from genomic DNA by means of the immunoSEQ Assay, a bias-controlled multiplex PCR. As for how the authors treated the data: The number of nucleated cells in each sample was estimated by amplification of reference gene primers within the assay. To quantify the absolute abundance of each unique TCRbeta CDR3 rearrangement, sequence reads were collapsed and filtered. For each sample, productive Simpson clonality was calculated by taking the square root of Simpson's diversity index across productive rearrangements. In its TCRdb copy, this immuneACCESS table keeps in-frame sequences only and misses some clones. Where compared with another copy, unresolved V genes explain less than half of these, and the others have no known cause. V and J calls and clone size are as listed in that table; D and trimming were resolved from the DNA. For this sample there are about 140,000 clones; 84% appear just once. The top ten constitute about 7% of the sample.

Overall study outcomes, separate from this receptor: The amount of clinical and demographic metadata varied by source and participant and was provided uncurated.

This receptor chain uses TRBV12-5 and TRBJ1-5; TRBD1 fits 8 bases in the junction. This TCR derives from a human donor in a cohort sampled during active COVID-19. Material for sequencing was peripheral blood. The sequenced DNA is TGTGCTAGTGGTTTGTTTTTGGGAGGAGGCATTAAGTCAGGGGGCTCAAATCAGCCCCAGCATTTT. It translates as CASGLFLGGGIKSGGSNQPQHF.